These 25 T cell receptor beta chains came from one sample sequenced in a study of CD8 T cells in ankylosing spondylitis. Each CDR3 protein gets one entry after TCRdb re-called the 5' RACE reads with MiXCR. The sample yields about 220,000 distinct CDR3 sequences, approximately 20% seen once. Notes on the study in general: A TCR beta motif of 8 or 9 highly homologous variants appeared characteristic of ankylosing spondylitis blood.

For these receptors, no antigen is known. The material sequenced was blood, either unsorted or a sorted T cell fraction (not recorded which). The receptors originated from a male donor with ankylosing spondylitis.

This clonotype was detected many times. This rearrangement joins TRBV12-3 or TRBV12-4 to TRBJ2-1, with no clear D. Trimming stripped 3 bases from V and 2 bases from J, with 2 bases between. The CDR3 totals 12 residues. The CDR3 DNA reads as TGTGCCAGCAGTTTCGCCTACAATGAGCAGTTCTTC. This encodes CASSFAYNEQFF.

The sample holds a few counts of this clonotype. The chain employs TRBV7-9 and TRBJ2-6; D is uncertain. V was shortened by 5 bases and J by 0 bases, with 5 bases between the two germline ends. CDR1 and CDR2 (germline): SEHNR, FQNEAQ (reference sequence). CDR3 length equals 14 residues. The CDR3, as DNA: TGTGCCAGCAGCCAAAACTCTGGGGCCAACGTCCTGACTTTC. It encodes CASSQNSGANVLTF.

This clonotype was recorded at least ten times. The chain links TRBV7-6 to TRBJ2-3; the D gene is possibly TRBD1 (6 bases). Germline-derived CDR1 and CDR2 are SGHVS and FNYEAQ. The V and J ends lost 5 bases and 4 bases respectively, with 13 bases between them. The CDR3 spans 14 residues. The CDR3 reads CASSPSTGADTQYF. CDR3 in DNA: TGTGCCAGCAGCCCTTCGACAGGAGCAGATACGCAGTATTTT.

The chain couples TRBV7-9 to TRBJ1-1; 10 bases are shared with TRBD1. The CDR3 is made up of 14 amino acids. V gave up 6 bases and J gave up 3 bases; unmatched junction bases: 4. CDR1 is SEHNR, CDR2 FQNEAQ, per germline (reference sequence). CDR3 bases: TGTGCCAGCAGAACCGGGACAGGGGACACTGAAGCTTTCTTT. Translated, it gives CASRTGTGDTEAFF.

Notes on this clonotype: A much larger clone differs from this one at a single base, so this may be a read error. The chain carries TRBV7-9 and TRBJ2-1; D gene unclear. This CDR3 comprises 15 residues. CDR1 is SEHNR and CDR2 is FQNEAQ in the germline V gene (reference sequence). Trimming cost V 5 bases and J 5 bases, with 16 bases left between them. In DNA, the CDR3 is TGTGCCAGCAGCCCAGCCAACGGCCCCGACAATGAGCAGTTCTTC. It translates to CASSPANGPDNEQFF.

The sample holds a few counts of this clonotype. V and J are TRBV5-6 and TRBJ2-7; 11 bases are a match to TRBD2. This CDR3 is 16 amino acids long. CDR1 is SGHDT and CDR2 is YYEEEE in the germline V gene. V was clipped by 4 bases and J by 1 base; unmatched bases: 7. CDR3 sequence: CASSPGTSGFSYEQYF. The CDR3, as DNA: TGTGCCAGCAGCCCCGGGACTAGCGGTTTTTCCTACGAGCAGTACTTC.

CDR3 sequence reads: CCTQYPGPLLYEQYF. The CDR3 DNA follows: TGCTGTACCCAGTACCCGGGACCCCTCCTCTACGAGCAGTACTTC. The chain has TRBV20-1 and TRBJ2-7; D possibly uses TRBD1 or TRBD2 (5 bases each). The CDR3 is 15 residues long. Germline-derived CDR1 and CDR2 are DFQATT and SNEGSKA (reference sequence).

The chain recombines TRBV12-3 or TRBV12-4 with TRBJ2-2; D unresolved. The V end lost 1 base, the J end lost 4 bases, and 7 bases lay between the germline ends. The CDR3 extends over 14 amino acids. In nucleotides, the CDR3 is TGTGCCAGCAGTTTAGTCGACACCACCGGGGAGCTGTTTTTT. It yields the protein CASSLVDTTGELFF.

This clonotype was detected many times. The rearrangement uses TRBV29-1 and TRBJ2-1; no reliable D call. V was clipped by 6 bases and J by 4 bases, with 7 bases between them. This CDR3 region has 11 residues. Germline values: CDR1 SQVTM, CDR2 ANQGSEA. The CDR3 coding sequence is TGCAGCGTGGACCAATACAATGAGCAGTTCTTC. Its translation is CSVDQYNEQFF.

The rearrangement links TRBV6-2 or TRBV6-3 to TRBJ2-7; unclear D gene. The V end was cut by 5 bases, the J end by 4 bases, with 15 bases between. Per the germline V gene, CDR1 is MNHEY and CDR2 is SVGEGT. The CDR3 is 14 residues long. CDR3 nucleotides: TGTGCCAGCAGTCCCGGATCTCATGGGTACGAGCAGTACTTC. It codes for CASSPGSHGYEQYF.

This clonotype has just a few counts. The chain is built from TRBV4-1 and TRBJ2-3; D is possibly TRBD2 (6 bases). Germline CDR1 is MGHRA and CDR2 is YSYEKL. With 1 base removed from V and 1 base from J, the gap between germline ends came to 9 bases. The CDR3 sequence is 15 residues long. DNA for the CDR3: TGCGCCAGCAGCCAAGGGCGGGGCCGCACAGATACGCAGTATTTT. Its protein product is CASSQGRGRTDTQYF.

This clonotype turned up a few times. The V and J genes are TRBV10-2 and TRBJ1-1; TRBD1 agrees at 7 bases. Per germline, CDR1 WSHSY and CDR2 SAAADI. V was clipped by 8 bases and J by 7 bases; unmatched bases: 7. This CDR3 region has 12 residues. The chain's CDR3 is CASRQGAGEAFF. DNA for the CDR3: TGCGCCAGCCGACAGGGAGCCGGTGAAGCTTTCTTT.

The J gene is TRBJ1-6, the V gene TRBV13, with D hard to call. The CDR3 runs to 16 residues. V gave up 0 bases and J gave up 5 bases, with 11 bases separating them. CDR1 is PRHDT and CDR2 is FYEKMQ in the germline V gene (reference sequence). The DNA of the CDR3 is TGTGCCAGCAGCTTAGGGGGCGGACGGAATAATTCACCCCTCCACTTT. Protein: CASSLGGGRNNSPLHF.

This chain connects TRBV19 to TRBJ2-4; tentatively, D is TRBD2 (5 bases). Germline loops: CDR1 LNHDA, CDR2 SQIVND (reference sequence). This CDR3 contains 15 residues. Trimming took off 1 base at V and 4 bases at J, with 11 bases between the two ends. CDR3 region: CASSIGEGEKNIQYF. DNA of the CDR3: TGTGCCAGTAGTATAGGCGAGGGTGAGAAAAACATTCAGTACTTC.

This clonotype was counted between two and nine times. The chain links TRBV4-1 to TRBJ1-2; 8 bases are shared with TRBD1. CDR3 length: 15 amino acids. Trimming cost V 0 bases and J 8 bases; bases outside gene matches: 8. Germline V gives CDR1 MGHRA, CDR2 YSYEKL. The CDR3 reads CASSQDPDRGEGYTF. In nucleotides, the CDR3 is TGCGCCAGCAGCCAAGATCCAGACAGGGGAGAAGGCTACACCTTC.

This clonotype was recorded a few times. The rearrangement uses TRBV27 and TRBJ2-1, with D possibly matching TRBD2 (6 bases). This CDR3 is 15 amino acids long. The ends were cut back, 7 bases at V and 4 bases at J, with 17 bases in the middle. Germline loops: CDR1 MNHEY, CDR2 SMNVEV (reference sequence). The chain's CDR3 is CASTPQRSGYNEQFF. In DNA, the CDR3 is TGTGCCAGCACCCCCCAAAGGAGCGGGTACAATGAGCAGTTCTTC.

This clonotype was counted between two and nine times. CDR3 nucleotide sequence: TGTGCCAGCAGTTTAAGCGGACTAGGGGTCTACGAGCAGTACTTC. Translated, it gives CASSLSGLGVYEQYF. The V call is TRBV27, the J call TRBJ2-7; TRBD2 agrees at 7 bases. V was pared by 2 bases and J by 3 bases, with 7 bases of the junction left unmatched. The CDR3 extends over 15 amino acids. Germline loops: CDR1 MNHEY, CDR2 SMNVEV (reference sequence).

This clonotype was observed a few times. The chain is built from TRBV2 and TRBJ2-1, with 16 bases that match TRBD2. V was clipped by 7 bases and J by 8 bases; unmatched bases: 11. CDR1 and CDR2 from the germline V gene are SNHLY and FYNNEI. This CDR3 has 17 residues. Here the CDR3 DNA reads TGTGCCAGCATTACCGGGACTAGCGGGGGGGCCATGGATGAGCAGTTCTTC. This gives the protein CASITGTSGGAMDEQFF.

A few counts support this clonotype. The chain joins TRBV3-1 to TRBJ2-3, with 14 bases matching TRBD2. Germline values: CDR1 LGHDT, CDR2 YNNKEL (reference sequence). There are 16 residues in the CDR3. The V gene end was trimmed by 3 bases and the J gene end by 5 bases; junction bases not matched to a gene: 4. The CDR3 here is CASSHPTSGGGDTQYF. CDR3 DNA: TGTGCCAGCAGCCACCCGACTAGCGGGGGGGGAGATACGCAGTATTTT.

V is TRBV19 and J is TRBJ2-2; no firm D call. The CDR3 is made up of 13 amino acids. Germline V gene lookup returns CDR1 LNHDA and CDR2 SQIVND (reference sequence). Trimming removed 6 bases from V and 6 bases from J, with 11 bases in between. For the CDR3, the DNA is TGTGCCAGTAGGGCCCCGGGCGCCGGGGAGCTGTTTTTT. Translating it yields CASRAPGAGELFF.

There are a few counts of this clonotype. The J gene is TRBJ2-7, the V gene TRBV20-1, with 9 nucleotides matching TRBD2. CDR1 and CDR2 from the germline V gene are DFQATT and SNEGSKA (reference sequence). Unmatched junction bases numbered 11, after V lost 6 bases and J lost 2 bases. This CDR3 contains 15 residues. CDR3: CSAIWGREGPYEQYF. CDR3 DNA: TGCAGTGCCATATGGGGGCGGGAGGGACCCTACGAGCAGTACTTC.

The chain recombines TRBV12-3 or TRBV12-4 with TRBJ2-7; the match to TRBD1 covers 12 bases. This CDR3 is 16 amino acids long. V shed 0 bases and J 2 bases; nucleotides not matched to a gene: 2. This chain's CDR3 is CASSLAGTGGTYEQYF. CDR3 sequence (DNA): TGTGCCAGCAGTTTAGCCGGGACAGGGGGCACCTACGAGCAGTACTTC.

The chain carries TRBV7-3 and TRBJ2-3, with 10 bases identical to TRBD2. The CDR3 sequence is 16 residues long. Germline V gene sequence: CDR1 SGHTA, CDR2 FQGTGA. Trimming removed 6 bases from V and 4 bases from J; junction bases left unmatched: 10. The CDR3 here is CASSQGTSVRADTQYF. The CDR3 region has the DNA TGTGCCAGCAGTCAAGGGACTAGCGTTAGGGCAGATACGCAGTATTTT.

This clonotype was detected only a few times. J is TRBJ2-5 and V is TRBV27; 7 positions match TRBD1. The J segment lost 2 bases and the V segment lost 5 bases, leaving 8 bases of the junction unmatched. The CDR3 loop spans 15 amino acids. Germline values: CDR1 MNHEY, CDR2 SMNVEV (reference sequence). The CDR3 is CASSPGPGQQETQYF. CDR3 sequence (DNA): TGTGCCAGCAGTCCCGGGCCGGGACAGCAAGAGACCCAGTACTTC.

The rearrangement uses TRBV12-3 or TRBV12-4 and TRBJ2-3; D tentatively fits TRBD1 or TRBD2 (5 bases each). The CDR3 is made up of 14 amino acids. V was trimmed by 5 bases and J by 6 bases, leaving 15 bases between them. The CDR3 spells CASSPTLGVDTQYF. CDR3 DNA: TGTGCCAGCAGTCCGACTCTGGGGGTCGATACGCAGTATTTT.